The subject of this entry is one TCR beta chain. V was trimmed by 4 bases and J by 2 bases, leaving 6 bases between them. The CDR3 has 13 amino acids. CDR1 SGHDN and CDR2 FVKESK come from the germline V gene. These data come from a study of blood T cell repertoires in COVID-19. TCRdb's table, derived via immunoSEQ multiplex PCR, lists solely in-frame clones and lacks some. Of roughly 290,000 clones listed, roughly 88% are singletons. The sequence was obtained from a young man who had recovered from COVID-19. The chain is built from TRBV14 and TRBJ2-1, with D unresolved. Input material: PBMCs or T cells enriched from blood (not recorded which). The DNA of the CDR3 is TGTGCCAGCAGCCTCACTACCTACAATGAGCAGTTCTTC. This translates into CASSLTTYNEQFF.